Each of the 3 T cell receptor beta chains below was sequenced from the same sample in a study of beta chain features in type 1 diabetes. Of the isolated RNA, all was reverse transcribed, and so the sequenced material was expressed TCRB transcripts. TCRdb's table, derived via immunoSEQ multiplex PCR, lists solely in-frame clones and lacks some. This sample has hundreds of thousands of clones, with roughly 12% found just once. The sample consisted of naive CD4+ T cells from blood. Receptors originate from a man younger than 35 in good health.

The gene calls are TRBV10-3 and TRBJ2-7; D may be TRBD1 (5 bases). Trimming pared 0 bases from V and 0 bases from J, leaving 12 bases between. This CDR3 comprises 16 residues. The V gene's germline CDR1 is ENHRY and CDR2 SYGVKD. The CDR3 DNA reads as TGTGCCATCAGTGAGTCGGGGCAGGCCCCCTCCTACGAGCAGTACTTC. Translated: CAISESGQAPSYEQYF.

In its sample, this clone was seen a few times. The rearrangement links TRBV7-2 to TRBJ2-3; 12 nucleotides line up with TRBD2. The V gene end was trimmed by 5 bases and the J gene end by 1 base; junction bases not matched to a gene: 1. The CDR3 consists of 15 residues. CDR1 and CDR2 (germline): SGHTA, FQGNSA. In DNA, the CDR3 is TGTGCCAGCAGCCCTAGCGGGGGGGGCACAGATACGCAGTATTTT. Its translation is CASSPSGGGTDTQYF.

The genes are TRBV11-2 and TRBJ2-1; a weak D match, TRBD1 (6 bases). Germline CDR1 SGHAT, CDR2 FQNNGV. Trimming removed 3 bases from V and 7 bases from J, with 13 bases in between. This CDR3 has 14 amino acids. CDR3 protein: CASSFHRRGNEQFF. CDR3 in DNA: TGTGCCAGCAGCTTCCACCGCAGGGGTAATGAGCAGTTCTTC.